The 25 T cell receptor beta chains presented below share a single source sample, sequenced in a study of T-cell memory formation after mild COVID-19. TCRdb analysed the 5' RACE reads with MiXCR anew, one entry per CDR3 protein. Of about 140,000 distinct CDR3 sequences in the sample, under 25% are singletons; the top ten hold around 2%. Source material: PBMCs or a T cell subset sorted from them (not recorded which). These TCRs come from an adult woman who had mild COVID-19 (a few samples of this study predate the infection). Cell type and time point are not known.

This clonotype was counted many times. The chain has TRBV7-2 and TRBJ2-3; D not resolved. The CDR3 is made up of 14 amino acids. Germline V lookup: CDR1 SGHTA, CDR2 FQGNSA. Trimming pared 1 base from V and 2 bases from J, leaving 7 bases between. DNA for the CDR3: TGTGCCAGCAGCTTAGGACGGGCCACAGATACGCAGTATTTT. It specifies CASSLGRATDTQYF.

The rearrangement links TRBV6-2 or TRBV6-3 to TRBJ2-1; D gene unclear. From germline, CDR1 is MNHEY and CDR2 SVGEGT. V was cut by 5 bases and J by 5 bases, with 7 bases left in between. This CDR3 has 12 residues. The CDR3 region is CASSTVNNEQFF. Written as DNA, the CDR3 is TGTGCCAGCAGTACTGTGAACAATGAGCAGTTCTTC.

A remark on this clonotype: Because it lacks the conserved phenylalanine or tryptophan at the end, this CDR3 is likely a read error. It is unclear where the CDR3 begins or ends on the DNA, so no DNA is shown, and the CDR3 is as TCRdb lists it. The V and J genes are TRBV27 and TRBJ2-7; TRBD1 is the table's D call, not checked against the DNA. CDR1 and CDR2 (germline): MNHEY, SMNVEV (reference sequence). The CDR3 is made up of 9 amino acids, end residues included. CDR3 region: CASSRFTGL.

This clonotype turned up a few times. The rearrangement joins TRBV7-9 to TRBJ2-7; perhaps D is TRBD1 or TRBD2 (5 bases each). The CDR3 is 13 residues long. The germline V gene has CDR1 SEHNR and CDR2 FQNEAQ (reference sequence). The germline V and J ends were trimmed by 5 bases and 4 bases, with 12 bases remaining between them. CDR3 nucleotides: TGTGCCAGCAGCCCGGGACCATCTTACGAGCAGTACTTC. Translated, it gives CASSPGPSYEQYF.

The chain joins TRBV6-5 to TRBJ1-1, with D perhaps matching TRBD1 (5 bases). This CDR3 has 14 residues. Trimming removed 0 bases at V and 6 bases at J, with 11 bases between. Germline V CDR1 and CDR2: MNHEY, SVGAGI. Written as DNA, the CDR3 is TGTGCCAGCAGTTACTCTTCAGGGCGAGCTGAAGCTTTCTTT. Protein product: CASSYSSGRAEAFF.

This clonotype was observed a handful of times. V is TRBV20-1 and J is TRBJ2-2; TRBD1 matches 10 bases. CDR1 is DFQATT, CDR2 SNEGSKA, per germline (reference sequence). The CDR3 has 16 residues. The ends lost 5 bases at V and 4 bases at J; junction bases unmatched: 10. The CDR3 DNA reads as TGCAGTGCTGGCCAGACAGGGGGCGGAATCACCGGGGAGCTGTTTTTT. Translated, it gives CSAGQTGGGITGELFF.

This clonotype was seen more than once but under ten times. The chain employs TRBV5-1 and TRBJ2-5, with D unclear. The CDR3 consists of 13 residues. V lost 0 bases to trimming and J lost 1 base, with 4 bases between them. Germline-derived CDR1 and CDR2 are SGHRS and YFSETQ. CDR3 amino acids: CASSLVSQETQYF. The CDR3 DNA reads TGCGCCAGCAGCTTGGTCAGCCAAGAGACCCAGTACTTC.

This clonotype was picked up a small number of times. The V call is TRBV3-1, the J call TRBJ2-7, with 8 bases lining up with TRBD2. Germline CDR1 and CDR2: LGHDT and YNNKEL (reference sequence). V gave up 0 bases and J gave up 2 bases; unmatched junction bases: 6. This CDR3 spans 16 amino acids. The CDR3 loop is CASSQDRREDPYEQYF. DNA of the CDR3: TGTGCCAGCAGCCAAGATAGGCGGGAGGACCCCTACGAGCAGTACTTC.

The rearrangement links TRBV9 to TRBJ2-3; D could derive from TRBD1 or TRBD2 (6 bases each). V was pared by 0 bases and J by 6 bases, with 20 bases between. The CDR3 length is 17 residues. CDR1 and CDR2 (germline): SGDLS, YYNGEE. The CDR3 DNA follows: TGTGCCAGCAGCGTAGGAGGAGGGGGGCTCCTCGTGGATACGCAGTATTTT. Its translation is CASSVGGGGLLVDTQYF.

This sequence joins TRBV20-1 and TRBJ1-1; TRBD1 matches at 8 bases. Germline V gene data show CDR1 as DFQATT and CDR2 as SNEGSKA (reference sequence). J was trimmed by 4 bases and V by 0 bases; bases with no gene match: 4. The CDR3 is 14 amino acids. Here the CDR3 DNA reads TGCAGTGCTAGAGATTCAGGGGGCTTCACTGAAGCTTTCTTT. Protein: CSARDSGGFTEAFF.

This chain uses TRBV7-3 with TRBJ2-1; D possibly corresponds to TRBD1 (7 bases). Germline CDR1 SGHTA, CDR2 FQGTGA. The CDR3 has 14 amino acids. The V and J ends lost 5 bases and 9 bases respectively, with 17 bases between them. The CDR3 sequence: CASSRNSQGGEQFF. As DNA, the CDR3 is TGTGCCAGCAGCCGGAATAGTCAGGGGGGTGAGCAGTTCTTC.

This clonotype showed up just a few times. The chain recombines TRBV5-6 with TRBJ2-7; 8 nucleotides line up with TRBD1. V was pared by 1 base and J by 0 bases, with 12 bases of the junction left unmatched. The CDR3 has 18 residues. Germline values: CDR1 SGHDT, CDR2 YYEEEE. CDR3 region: CASSLTGVVTGVSYEQYF. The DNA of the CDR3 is TGTGCCAGCAGCTTGACCGGGGTCGTGACAGGGGTCTCCTACGAGCAGTACTTC.

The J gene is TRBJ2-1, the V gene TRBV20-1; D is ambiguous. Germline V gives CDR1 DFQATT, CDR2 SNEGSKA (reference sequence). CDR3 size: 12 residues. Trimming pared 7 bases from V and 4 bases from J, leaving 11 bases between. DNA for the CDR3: TGCAGTGTATCCGCTGGGTACAATGAGCAGTTCTTC. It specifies CSVSAGYNEQFF.

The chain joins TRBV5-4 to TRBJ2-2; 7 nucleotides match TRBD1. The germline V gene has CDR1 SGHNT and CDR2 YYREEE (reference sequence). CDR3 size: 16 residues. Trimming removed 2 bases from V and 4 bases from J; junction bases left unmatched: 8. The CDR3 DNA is TGTGCCAGCAGCTTAGAAAGGGGGCCACGCACCGGGGAGCTGTTTTTT. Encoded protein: CASSLERGPRTGELFF.

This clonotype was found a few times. The CDR3 is CATSRDGGPRNEQFF. CDR3 bases: TGTGCCACCAGCAGAGATGGGGGGCCGCGTAATGAGCAGTTCTTC. This chain links TRBV15 with TRBJ2-1, with D perhaps matching TRBD1 or TRBD2 (6 bases each). The CDR3 runs 15 residues. V lost 0 bases to trimming and J lost 7 bases, with 13 bases between them. Per the germline V gene, CDR1 is LNHNV and CDR2 is YYDKDF (reference sequence).

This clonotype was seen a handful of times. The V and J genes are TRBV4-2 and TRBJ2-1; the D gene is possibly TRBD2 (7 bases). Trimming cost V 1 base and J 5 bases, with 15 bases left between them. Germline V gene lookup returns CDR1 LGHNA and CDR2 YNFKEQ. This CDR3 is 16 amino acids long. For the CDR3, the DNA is TGTGCCAGCAGCCAAGGATCGAGCGGGGACAACAATGAGCAGTTCTTC. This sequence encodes CASSQGSSGDNNEQFF.

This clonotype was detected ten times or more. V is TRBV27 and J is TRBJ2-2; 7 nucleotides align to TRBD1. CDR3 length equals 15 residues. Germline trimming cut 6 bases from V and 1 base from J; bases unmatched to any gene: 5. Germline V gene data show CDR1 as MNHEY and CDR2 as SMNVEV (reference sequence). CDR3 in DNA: TGTGCCAGCAGGCCCAGGGGGTTGAACACCGGGGAGCTGTTTTTT. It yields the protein CASRPRGLNTGELFF.

CDR3 in amino acids: CSARDFHRSDQETQYF. Written as DNA, the CDR3 is TGCAGTGCTAGAGATTTTCACAGGTCCGACCAAGAGACCCAGTACTTC. This chain links TRBV20-1 with TRBJ2-5; tentative D call: TRBD1 (5 bases). Trimming removed 0 bases at V and 0 bases at J, with 14 bases between. The CDR3 spans 16 residues. The germline V gene encodes CDR1 DFQATT and CDR2 SNEGSKA (reference sequence).

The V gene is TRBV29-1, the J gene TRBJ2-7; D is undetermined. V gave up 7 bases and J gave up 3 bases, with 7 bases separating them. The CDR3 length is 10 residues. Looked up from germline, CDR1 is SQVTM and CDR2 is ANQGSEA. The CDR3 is CSAQDYEQYF. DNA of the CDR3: TGCAGCGCTCAAGACTACGAGCAGTACTTC.

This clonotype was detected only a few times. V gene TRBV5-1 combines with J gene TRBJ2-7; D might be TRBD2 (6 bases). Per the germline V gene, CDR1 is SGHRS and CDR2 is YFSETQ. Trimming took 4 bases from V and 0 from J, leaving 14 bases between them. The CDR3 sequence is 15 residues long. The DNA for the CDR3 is TGCGCCAGCAGCAACCGGGACTCTCACTCCTACGAGCAGTACTTC. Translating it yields CASSNRDSHSYEQYF.

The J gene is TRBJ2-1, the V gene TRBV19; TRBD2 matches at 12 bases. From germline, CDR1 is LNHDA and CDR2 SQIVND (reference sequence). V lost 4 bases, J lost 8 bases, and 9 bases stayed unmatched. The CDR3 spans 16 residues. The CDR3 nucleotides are TGTGCCAGTAGTAGCGGACTAGCGGGGTCGATAGATGAGCAGTTCTTC. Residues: CASSSGLAGSIDEQFF.

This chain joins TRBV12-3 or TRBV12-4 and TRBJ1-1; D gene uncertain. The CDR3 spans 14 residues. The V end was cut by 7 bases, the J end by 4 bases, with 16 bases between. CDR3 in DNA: TGTGCCAGCACCTCACGAGGAGTGAGCACTGAAGCTTTCTTT. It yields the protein CASTSRGVSTEAFF.

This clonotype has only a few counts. The CDR3, as DNA: TGTGCCAGCAGCCAAGCGGCAGGGGCGAGAACTGAAGCTTTCTTT. Translation: CASSQAAGARTEAFF. J is TRBJ1-1 and V is TRBV3-1; a possible D gene is TRBD1 (6 bases). The V end lost 1 base, the J end lost 5 bases, and 14 bases lay between the germline ends. Germline V CDR1 and CDR2: LGHDT, YNNKEL (reference sequence). This CDR3 has 15 residues.

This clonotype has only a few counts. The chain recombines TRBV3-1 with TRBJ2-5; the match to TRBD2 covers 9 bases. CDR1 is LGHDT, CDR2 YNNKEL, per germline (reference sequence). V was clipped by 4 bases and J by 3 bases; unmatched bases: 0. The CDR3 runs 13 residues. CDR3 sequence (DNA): TGTGCCAGCAGCCGGACTAGCGAAGAGACCCAGTACTTC. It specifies CASSRTSEETQYF.

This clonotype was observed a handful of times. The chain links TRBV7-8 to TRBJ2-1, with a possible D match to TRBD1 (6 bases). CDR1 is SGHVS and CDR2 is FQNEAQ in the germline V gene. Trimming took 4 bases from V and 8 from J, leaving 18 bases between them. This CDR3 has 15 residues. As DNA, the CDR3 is TGTGCCAGCAGCTCAACCCGGTACAGGGAGCATGAGCAGTTCTTC. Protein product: CASSSTRYREHEQFF.